This paragraph reports one TCR beta chain. Looked up from germline, CDR1 is MNHEY and CDR2 is SMNVEV (reference sequence). The CDR3 length is 15 residues. V shed 5 bases, J shed 4 bases, and the junction held 6 bases outside the gene matches. Per the original data handling: Quantification of nucleated cells was approximated via reference gene primer amplification. Data came from immunoSEQ multiplex PCR; TCRdb stores just in-frame clones and leaves some out. Clonal size and the V and J genes are those of that table, whereas D and trimming came from the DNA. The sample shows over 120,000 clones, more than 65% of them seen only once. This entry comes from a study of blood T cell repertoires in COVID-19. About the study: The United States, Italy and Spain supplied acute and convalescent COVID-19 samples. The cDNA or gDNA used as material had been derived from T cells, B-cell-depleted T cells, or PBMCs.

Material: peripheral blood. J is TRBJ1-2 and V is TRBV27, with 11 positions matching TRBD1. This clonotype was sampled from an older woman with acute or convalescent COVID-19. The CDR3 is CASSRRTGGGYGYTF. The CDR3 DNA sequence: TGTGCCAGCAGTCGACGGACAGGGGGCGGCTATGGCTACACCTTC.